This TCR beta chain stems from a study of metastatic and nonmetastatic thyroid tumors. Findings and caveats of the study: Benign nodules reportedly had significantly lower TCR beta diversity than malignant thyroid tumors in blood and tumor.

No patient had received any treatment before thyroid surgery. This clone was counted between two and nine times. No antigen is known for it. Authors' data handling: Variation in CDR3 across clinicopathological groups served as the basis for constructing a distant-metastasis classifier in papillary thyroid cancer. TCRdb re-called clones via MiXCR from the PCR reads. The V and J calls follow TCRdb's processing rather than the paper's. Seen here are fewer than 8,500 clones, approximately 20% observed once, and the top ten hold approximately 24%. The CDR3 has 15 residues. J lost 6 bases, V lost 8 bases, and 10 bases had no gene match. Germline CDR1 reads SNHLY; CDR2 reads FYNNEI.

The chain recombines TRBV2 with TRBJ1-2, with TRBD1 matching over 12 bases. This receptor was taken from a male donor with papillary thyroid cancer or a benign thyroid nodule (not recorded which). Some clones in this sample may be carry-over from other donors' samples. Material for sequencing was adjacent normal tissue. CDR3 protein: CASQEGTGGLNGYTF. The CDR3 DNA follows: TGTGCCAGCCAGGAAGGGACAGGGGGCCTCAATGGCTACACCTTC.